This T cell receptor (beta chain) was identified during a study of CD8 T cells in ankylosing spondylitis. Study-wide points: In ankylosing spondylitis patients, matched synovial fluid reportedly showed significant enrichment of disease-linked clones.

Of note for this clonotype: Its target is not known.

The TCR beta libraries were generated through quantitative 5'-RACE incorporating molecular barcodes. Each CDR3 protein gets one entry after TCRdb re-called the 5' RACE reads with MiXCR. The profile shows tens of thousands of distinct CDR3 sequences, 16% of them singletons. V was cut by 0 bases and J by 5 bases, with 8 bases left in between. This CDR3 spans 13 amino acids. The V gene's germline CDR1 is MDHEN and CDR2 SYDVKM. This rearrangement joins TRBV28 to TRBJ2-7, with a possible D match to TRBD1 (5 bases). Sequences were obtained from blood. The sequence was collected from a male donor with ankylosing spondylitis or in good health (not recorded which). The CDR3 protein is CASSLWKGNEQYF. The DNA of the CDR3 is TGTGCCAGCAGTTTATGGAAGGGGAACGAGCAGTACTTC.